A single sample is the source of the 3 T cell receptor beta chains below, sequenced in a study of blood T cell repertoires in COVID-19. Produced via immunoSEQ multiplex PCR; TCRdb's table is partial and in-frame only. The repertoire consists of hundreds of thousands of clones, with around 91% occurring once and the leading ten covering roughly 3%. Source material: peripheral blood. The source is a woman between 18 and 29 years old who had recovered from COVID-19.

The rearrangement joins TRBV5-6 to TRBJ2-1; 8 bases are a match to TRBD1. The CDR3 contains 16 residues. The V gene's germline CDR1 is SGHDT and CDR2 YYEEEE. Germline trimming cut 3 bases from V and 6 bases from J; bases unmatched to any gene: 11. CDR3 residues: CASSYDPGGRANEQFF. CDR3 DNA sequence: TGTGCCAGCAGCTATGACCCAGGGGGCCGGGCCAATGAGCAGTTCTTC.

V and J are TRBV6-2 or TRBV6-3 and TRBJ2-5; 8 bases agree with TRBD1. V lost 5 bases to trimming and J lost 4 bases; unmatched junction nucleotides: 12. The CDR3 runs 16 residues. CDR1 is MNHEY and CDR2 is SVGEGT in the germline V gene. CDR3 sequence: CASSTRGPWGGETQYF. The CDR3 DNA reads TGTGCCAGCAGTACCAGGGGGCCCTGGGGAGGAGAGACCCAGTACTTC.

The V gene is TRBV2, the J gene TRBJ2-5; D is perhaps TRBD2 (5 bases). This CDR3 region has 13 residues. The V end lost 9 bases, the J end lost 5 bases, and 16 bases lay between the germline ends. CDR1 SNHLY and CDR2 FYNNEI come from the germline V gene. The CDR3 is CARMAGGGETQYF. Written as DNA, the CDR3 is TGTGCCAGGATGGCGGGCGGCGGGGAGACCCAGTACTTC.